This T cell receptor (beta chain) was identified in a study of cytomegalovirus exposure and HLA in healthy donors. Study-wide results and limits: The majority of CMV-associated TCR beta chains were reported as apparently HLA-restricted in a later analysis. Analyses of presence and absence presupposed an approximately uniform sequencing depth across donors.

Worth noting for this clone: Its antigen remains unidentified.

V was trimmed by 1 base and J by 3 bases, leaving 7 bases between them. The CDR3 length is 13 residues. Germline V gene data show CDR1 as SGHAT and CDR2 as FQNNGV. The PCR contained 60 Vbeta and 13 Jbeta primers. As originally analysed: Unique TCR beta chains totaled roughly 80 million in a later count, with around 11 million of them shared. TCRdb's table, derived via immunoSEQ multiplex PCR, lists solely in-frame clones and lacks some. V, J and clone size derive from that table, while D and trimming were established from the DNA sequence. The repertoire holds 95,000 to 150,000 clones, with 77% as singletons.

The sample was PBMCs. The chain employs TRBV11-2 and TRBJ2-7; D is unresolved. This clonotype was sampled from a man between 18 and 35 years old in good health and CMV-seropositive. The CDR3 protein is CASSLVAYYEQYF. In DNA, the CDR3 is TGTGCCAGCAGCTTAGTCGCGTACTACGAGCAGTACTTC.